A selection of T cell receptor beta chains follows, all from one sample in a study of blood T cell repertoires in COVID-19. Sequenced by immunoSEQ multiplex PCR; TCRdb stores in-frame clones only, minus some. Altogether 180,000 or so clones are present, roughly 84% being singletons, with the ten largest covering roughly 20%. Input material: peripheral blood. These receptors were collected from a person aged 65-85 years with COVID-19, enrolled during active disease. Each CDR3 is given with its conserved first and last residue. A D gene is named only where the DNA matches it firmly. Clone size appears in some rows only: once, few, many, or a class for an expanded clone.

V	J	D	size	DNA	CDR3
TRBV4-1	TRBJ1-2	TRBD1	-	TGCGCCAGCAGCCCTGGGACAGGAATCCGACGCTACACCTTC	CASSPGTGIRRYTF
TRBV28	TRBJ2-5	-	-	TGTGCCAGCAGTTTACCAACCACCGGGGCCGGGAGAGAGACCCAGTACTTC	CASSLPTTGAGRETQYF
TRBV5-8	TRBJ2-7	-	-	TGTGCCAGCAGCCTCCGGACACGGATTGCCCTGGAGCAGTACTTC	CASSLRTRIALEQYF
TRBV27	TRBJ1-5	-	-	TGTGCCAGCAGCCAACAGGGTACCAGCAATCAGCCCCAGCATTTT	CASSQQGTSNQPQHF
TRBV7-2	TRBJ2-7	-	few	TGTGCCAGCAGCTTGACGAGGGCATCCGAGCAGTACTTC	CASSLTRASEQYF
TRBV7-2	TRBJ1-2	TRBD1	-	TGTGCCAGTTTTAGGGACAGGGGATCCGGCTACACCTTC	CASFRDRGSGYTF
TRBV5-8	TRBJ2-1	TRBD2	-	TGTGCCAGCAGCTTGTTTCTAGCGGGACACGCGAATGAGCAGTTCTTC	CASSLFLAGHANEQFF
TRBV7-8	TRBJ1-1	-	-	TGTGCCAGCAGCTCCACACCGAACACTGAAGCTTTCTTT	CASSSTPNTEAFF
TRBV6-5	TRBJ1-1	TRBD1	-	TGTGCCAGCAGGACAGGGGGCGCGGACACTGAAGCTTTCTTT	CASRTGGADTEAFF
TRBV5-1	TRBJ2-7	-	-	TGCGCCAGCAGCTTGCTCCGGGGAGAGGGTTACGAGCAGTACTTC	CASSLLRGEGYEQYF
TRBV28	TRBJ1-1	TRBD1	few	TGTGCCAGCCAGGCAGGGGGCCCGCACACTGAAGCTTTCTTT	CASQAGGPHTEAFF
TRBV7-8	TRBJ2-7	-	-	TGTGCCAGCAGCTTAGTTAGGGGGACCACCTACGAGCAGTACTTC	CASSLVRGTTYEQYF
TRBV11-3	TRBJ2-2	TRBD2	-	TGTGCCAGCAGCTTAAGTTTAGCGGGGAGCACCGGGGAGCTGTTTTTT	CASSLSLAGSTGELFF
TRBV30	TRBJ2-7	TRBD1	-	TGTGCCTGGGGGAAGTTGACAGGGGGTACGAGTGAGCAGTACTTC	CAWGKLTGGTSEQYF
TRBV12-3/TRBV12-4	TRBJ2-1	-	-	TGTGCCAGCAGTTCGACAGAAGAGCAGTTCTTC	CASSSTEEQFF
TRBV11-3	TRBJ2-1	-	-	TGTGCCAGCAGCTTATCTAGCGCCGACAATGAGCAGTTCTTC	CASSLSSADNEQFF
TRBV7-6	TRBJ1-1	TRBD1	once	TGTGCCAGCAGCCCCCGGGACAGGGGGAACACTGAAGCTTTCTTT	CASSPRDRGNTEAFF
TRBV18	TRBJ2-7	TRBD1	once	TGTGCCAGCTCACCATCATTGGGGACAGGGCAATACGAGCAGTACTTC	CASSPSLGTGQYEQYF
TRBV14	TRBJ1-2	-	-	TGTGCCAGCAGCCAGAGACAGACCGATGGCTACACCTTC	CASSQRQTDGYTF
TRBV3-1/TRBV3-2	TRBJ2-1	-	-	TGTGCCAGCAGCCCAACACCAAATGAGCAGTTCTTC	CASSPTPNEQFF
TRBV27	TRBJ2-1	TRBD2	once	TGTGCCAGCAGTTTTCTAGGGCGGACTAGCGGACAGGATGAGCAGTTCTTC	CASSFLGRTSGQDEQFF
TRBV28	TRBJ1-2	-	once	TGTGCCAGCAGTTTAGGCAGGTGGAACTATGGCTACACCTTC	CASSLGRWNYGYTF
TRBV29-1	TRBJ2-7	TRBD1	-	TGCAGCGTTCTCATCCGGGACAGGGCGAGCGAGCAGTACTTC	CSVLIRDRASEQYF
TRBV18	TRBJ1-1	TRBD1	-	TGTGCCAGCTCAGGGGACAGGGAAACTGAAGCTTTCTTT	CASSGDRETEAFF
TRBV5-1	TRBJ2-2	-	-	TGCGCCAGCAGCTTGGAGGGACAGAACACCGGGGAGCTGTTTTTT	CASSLEGQNTGELFF
TRBV7-2	TRBJ2-7	-	-	TGTGCCAGCAGCTTAGTACAAACCTACGAGCAGTACTTC	CASSLVQTYEQYF
TRBV3-1/TRBV3-2	TRBJ2-1	TRBD2	-	TGTGCCAGCAGCCAAGTAGGGATAGCGGGGTTCTCCTACAATGAGCAGTTCTTC	CASSQVGIAGFSYNEQFF
TRBV7-3	TRBJ2-1	TRBD2	-	TGTGCCAGCAGCAACGGACTAGCGGGAGGGACGGGCTACAATGAGCAGTTCTTC	CASSNGLAGGTGYNEQFF
TRBV29-1	TRBJ2-2	TRBD2	-	TGCAGCGTGGGAGGGGATGGGGAGCTGTTTTTT	CSVGGDGELFF
TRBV19	TRBJ2-7	-	few	TGTGCCAGTAGCCCCCGAGTCGGCGGTTACGAGCAGTACTTC	CASSPRVGGYEQYF
TRBV2	TRBJ2-1	TRBD1	-	TGTGCCAGCACCGGACAGGGCTACAATGAGCAGTTCTTC	CASTGQGYNEQFF
TRBV27	TRBJ1-6	TRBD1	once	TGTGCCAGCAGTTTATCAGGGACAGTTTATAATTCACCCCTCCACTTT	CASSLSGTVYNSPLHF
TRBV6-2/TRBV6-3	TRBJ2-7	TRBD1	-	TGTGCCAGCAGTTACACAGGGGGAATTGTAACTAACCTTTACGAGCAGTACTTC	CASSYTGGIVTNLYEQYF
TRBV28	TRBJ2-2	TRBD1	-	TGTGCCAGCAGTCCCGGGACAGGCCATCCTAAATACACCGGGGAGCTGTTTTTT	CASSPGTGHPKYTGELFF
TRBV5-4	TRBJ2-7	TRBD2	-	TGTGCCAGCAGCTTGGTCGCGGGGGGGGAGCAGTACTTC	CASSLVAGGEQYF
TRBV7-3	TRBJ2-1	TRBD2	-	TGTGCCAGCAGCTTAAGGGCTAGCGGTGAGCAGTTCTTC	CASSLRASGEQFF
TRBV7-2	TRBJ1-5	-	-	TGTGCCAGCAGCTTAATACAGGACAATCAGCCCCAGCATTTT	CASSLIQDNQPQHF
TRBV6-5	TRBJ1-1	TRBD1	-	TGTGCCAGCAGAGGGGGCATGGTGAACACTGAAGCTTTCTTT	CASRGGMVNTEAFF
TRBV13	TRBJ2-2	TRBD2	-	TGTGCCAGCAGCTTCCGGGGACTAGCGCTCAACACCGGGGAGCTGTTTTTT	CASSFRGLALNTGELFF
TRBV9	TRBJ2-7	TRBD1	-	TGTGCCAGCAGCCCCCGGACAGGGGGAAGGGACTTCTACGAGCAGTACTTC	CASSPRTGGRDFYEQYF
TRBV3-1/TRBV3-2	TRBJ1-2	-	-	TGTGCCAGCAGCCCGCGGCAGATGGATGGCTACACCTTC	CASSPRQMDGYTF
TRBV7-2	TRBJ2-7	TRBD1	-	TGTGCCAGCAGCATAAGGGGGCCTTCCTACGAGCAGTACTTC	CASSIRGPSYEQYF
TRBV5-1	TRBJ1-5	-	-	TGCGCCAGCAGCTTGAGCGGTGGGAGCAATCAGCCCCAGCATTTT	CASSLSGGSNQPQHF
TRBV6-5	TRBJ1-1	-	-	TGTGCCAGCAGTCGCGAATGGAACACTGAAGCTTTCTTT	CASSREWNTEAFF
TRBV28	TRBJ2-5	-	-	TGTGCCAGCAGTTTTATGGCGGGGGAGACCCAGTACTTC	CASSFMAGETQYF
TRBV4-3	TRBJ1-4	-	-	TGCGCCAGCAGCCAAGATCGCGCAACTAATGAAAAACTGTTTTTT	CASSQDRATNEKLFF
TRBV21-1	TRBJ2-3	-	-	TGTGCCAGCAGCAAACAGAGCGGGAGTTATACGCAGTATTTT	CASSKQSGSYTQYF
TRBV19	TRBJ1-2	-	once	TGTGCCAGTAGTATAGTTGGACAGCACTATGGCTACACCTTC	CASSIVGQHYGYTF
TRBV23-1	TRBJ1-1	-	-	TGCGCCAGCAGTCAATCATTTAGTGGAAGGGGAATGAACACTGAAGCTTTCTTT	CASSQSFSGRGMNTEAFF
TRBV2	TRBJ1-1	-	-	TGTGCCAGCAGTGAACAGGGGTTACCCAACACTGAAGCTTTCTTT	CASSEQGLPNTEAFF